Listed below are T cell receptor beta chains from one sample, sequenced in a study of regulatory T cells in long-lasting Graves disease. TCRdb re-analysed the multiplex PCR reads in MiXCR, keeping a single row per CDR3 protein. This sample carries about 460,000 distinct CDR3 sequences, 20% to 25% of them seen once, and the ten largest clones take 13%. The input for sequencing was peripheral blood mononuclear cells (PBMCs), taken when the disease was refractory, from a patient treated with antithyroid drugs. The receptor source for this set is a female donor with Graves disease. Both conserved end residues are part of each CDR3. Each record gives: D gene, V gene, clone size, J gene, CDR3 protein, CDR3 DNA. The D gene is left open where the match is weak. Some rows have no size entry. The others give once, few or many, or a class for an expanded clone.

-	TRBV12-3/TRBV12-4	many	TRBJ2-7	CASSPQGLDYEQYF	TGTGCCAGCAGCCCCCAGGGTCTCGACTACGAGCAGTACTTC
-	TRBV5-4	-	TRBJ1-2	CASSLAVSGGCTF	TGTGCCAGCAGCTTAGCCGTTAGCGGTGGCTGCACCTTC
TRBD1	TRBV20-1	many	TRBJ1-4	CSANSGTGPEKLFF	TGCAGTGCGAATTCCGGGACAGGGCCGGAAAAACTGTTTTTT
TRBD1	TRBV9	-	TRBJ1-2	CASSVEILGTGGGYTF	TGTGCCAGCAGCGTAGAGATCTTGGGGACAGGGGGAGGCTACACCTTC
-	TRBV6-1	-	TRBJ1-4	CASRSGGLKLFF	TGTGCCAGCAGAAGCGGGGGCCTCAAACTGTTTTTT
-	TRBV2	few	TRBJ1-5	CASSSTGYQPQHF	TGTGCCAGCAGTTCTACAGGGTACCAGCCCCAGCATTTT
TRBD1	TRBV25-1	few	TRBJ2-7	CASSGRTGVYEQYF	TGTGCCAGCAGTGGACGGACAGGGGTATACGAGCAGTACTTC
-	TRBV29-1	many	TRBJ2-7	CSVSRLQGNDEQYF	TGCAGCGTTTCAAGGCTACAGGGTAATGACGAGCAGTACTTC
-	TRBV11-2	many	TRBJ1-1	CASRFRQMNTEAFF	TGTGCCAGCAGATTCAGACAGATGAACACTGAAGCTTTCTTT
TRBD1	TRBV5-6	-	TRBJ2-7	CASSFHRGHEQYF	TGTGCCAGCAGCTTCCACAGGGGTCACGAGCAGTACTTC
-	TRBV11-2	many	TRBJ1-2	CASSTYRGQSGGYTF	TGTGCCAGCAGCACGTATCGGGGGCAGTCGGGGGGCTACACCTTC
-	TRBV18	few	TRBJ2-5	CASSPWDGETQYF	TGTGCCAGCTCACCCTGGGACGGAGAGACCCAGTACTTC
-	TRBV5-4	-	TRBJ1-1	CASSLFQNTEAFF	TGTGCCAGCAGCTTGTTTCAGAACACTGAAGCTTTCTTT
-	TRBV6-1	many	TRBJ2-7	CASSETNEQYF	TGTGCCAGCAGTGAAACGAACGAGCAGTACTTC
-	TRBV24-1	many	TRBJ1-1	CATSKTNTEAFF	TGTGCCACCAGTAAGACCAACACTGAAGCTTTCTTT
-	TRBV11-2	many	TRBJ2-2	CASSLAPALGGELFF	TGTGCCAGCAGCTTGGCGCCAGCGTTAGGAGGGGAGCTGTTTTTT
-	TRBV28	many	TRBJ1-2	CASSRPPGVGGYTF	TGTGCCAGCAGTCGCCCTCCAGGGGTCGGCGGCTACACCTTC
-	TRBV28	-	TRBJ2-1	CASSFRNEQFF	TGTGCCAGCAGTTTCCGCAATGAGCAGTTCTTC
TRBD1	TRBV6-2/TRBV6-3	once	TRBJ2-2	CASSYVQGGIGTGELFF	TGTGCCAGCAGTTACGTACAGGGGGGAATTGGGACCGGGGAGCTGTTTTTT
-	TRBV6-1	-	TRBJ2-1	CASRRDIAEQFF	TGTGCCAGCAGAAGGGACATTGCTGAGCAGTTCTTC
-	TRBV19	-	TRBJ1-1	CASSKGGTNTEAFF	TGTGCCAGTAGTAAGGGGGGAACGAACACTGAAGCTTTCTTT
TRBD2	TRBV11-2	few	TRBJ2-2	CASSFTSGWYAGELFF	TGTGCCAGCAGCTTTACTAGCGGGTGGTACGCCGGGGAGCTGTTTTTT
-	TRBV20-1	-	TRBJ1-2	CSAKGPDGYTF	TGCAGTGCCAAGGGGCCGGATGGCTACACCTTC
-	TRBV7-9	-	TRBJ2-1	CASSLPLGLDEQFF	TGTGCCAGCAGCTTACCACTAGGCCTCGATGAGCAGTTCTTC
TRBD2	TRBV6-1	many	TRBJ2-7	CASSGTRVGEQYF	TGTGCCAGCAGTGGGACTAGGGTCGGCGAGCAGTACTTC
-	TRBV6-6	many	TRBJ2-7	CASSYSTGTNYEQYF	TGTGCCAGCAGTTACTCGACCGGGACGAACTACGAGCAGTACTTC
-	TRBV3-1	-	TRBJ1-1	CASSQVWAGDTEAFF	TGTGCCAGCAGCCAAGTATGGGCGGGAGACACTGAAGCTTTCTTT
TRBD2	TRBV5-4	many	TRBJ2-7	CASSPSLAASYEQYF	TGTGCCAGCAGCCCCAGTCTAGCGGCCTCCTACGAGCAGTACTTC
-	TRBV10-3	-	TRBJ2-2	CAISSGLQNTGELFF	TGTGCCATCAGTTCGGGACTCCAAAACACCGGGGAGCTGTTTTTT
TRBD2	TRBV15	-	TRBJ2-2	CATSRGASGGAAVELFF	TGTGCCACCAGCAGAGGGGCTAGCGGGGGCGCTGCGGTAGAGCTGTTTTTT
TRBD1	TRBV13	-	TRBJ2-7	CASSLGTGGIYEQYF	TGTGCCAGCAGCTTAGGTACAGGGGGTATCTACGAGCAGTACTTC
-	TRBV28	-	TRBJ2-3	CASTSSWGGGTDTQYF	TGTGCCAGCACCTCTTCGTGGGGGGGCGGCACAGATACGCAGTATTTT
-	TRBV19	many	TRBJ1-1	CASSRGGRTEAFF	TGTGCCAGTAGTCGGGGAGGAAGGACTGAAGCTTTCTTT
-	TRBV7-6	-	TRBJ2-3	CASSLAPAGSTDTQYF	TGTGCCAGCAGCTTAGCTCCGGCTGGGAGCACAGATACGCAGTATTTT
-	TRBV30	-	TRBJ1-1	CAWQSLNTEAFF	TGTGCCTGGCAGTCCCTGAACACTGAAGCTTTCTTT
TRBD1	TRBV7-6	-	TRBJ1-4	CASSLGGTGAEKLFF	TGTGCCAGCAGCTTAGGGGGGACAGGGGCTGAAAAACTGTTTTTT
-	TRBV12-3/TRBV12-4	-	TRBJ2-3	CASSPSPRPQYF	TGTGCCAGCAGCCCCTCTCCTAGACCGCAGTATTTT
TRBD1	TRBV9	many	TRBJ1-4	CASSAQGTLTNEKLFF	TGTGCCAGCAGCGCACAGGGGACTTTAACTAATGAAAAACTGTTTTTT
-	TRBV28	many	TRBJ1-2	CASRATFRGRRGYTF	TGTGCCAGCAGGGCCACCTTTCGGGGGCGCAGGGGCTACACCTTC
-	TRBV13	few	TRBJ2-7	CASSLVRSQQYF	TGTGCCAGCAGCTTAGTCCGGTCTCAGCAGTACTTC
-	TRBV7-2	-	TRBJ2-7	CASRPQLGEQYF	TGTGCCAGCAGACCCCAACTAGGCGAGCAGTACTTC
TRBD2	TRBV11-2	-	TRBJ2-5	CASSPRTSGRDYGETQYF	TGTGCCAGCAGCCCCCGGACTAGCGGGAGGGACTATGGGGAGACCCAGTACTTC
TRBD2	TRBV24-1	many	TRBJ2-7	CATSDSGGNYEQYF	TGTGCCACCAGTGATTCGGGGGGTAACTACGAGCAGTACTTC
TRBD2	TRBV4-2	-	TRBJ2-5	CASSLTSGGGQETQYF	TGTGCCAGCAGCCTAACTAGCGGGGGTGGCCAAGAGACCCAGTACTTC
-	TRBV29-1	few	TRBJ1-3	CSVEQGNTIYF	TGCAGCGTGGAACAGGGAAACACCATATATTTT
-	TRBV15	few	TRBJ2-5	CATSGHQETQYF	TGTGCCACCAGCGGCCACCAAGAGACCCAGTACTTC
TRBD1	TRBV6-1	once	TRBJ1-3	CASRTPGQFSGNTIYF	TGTGCCAGCAGGACCCCGGGACAGTTCTCTGGAAACACCATATATTTT
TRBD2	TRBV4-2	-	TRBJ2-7	CASSQEVGLAGGGYEQYF	TGTGCCAGCAGCCAAGAGGTCGGACTAGCGGGAGGAGGGTACGAGCAGTACTTC
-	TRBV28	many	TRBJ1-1	CASSPMNTEAFF	TGTGCCAGCAGTCCTATGAACACTGAAGCTTTCTTT
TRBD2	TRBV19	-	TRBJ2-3	CATPGGEVGDQPQYF	TGTGCCACCCCGGGGGGTGAGGTTGGGGATCAGCCCCAGTATTTT
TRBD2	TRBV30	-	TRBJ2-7	CAWSRSGGSANEQYF	TGTGCCTGGAGTAGGTCGGGAGGTTCCGCTAACGAGCAGTACTTC
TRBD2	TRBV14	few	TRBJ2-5	CASSQIGGSFETQYF	TGTGCCAGCAGCCAGATCGGCGGGAGTTTCGAGACCCAGTACTTC
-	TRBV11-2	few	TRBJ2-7	CASSFSGAIHEQYF	TGTGCCAGCAGCTTTAGCGGAGCGATCCACGAGCAGTACTTC
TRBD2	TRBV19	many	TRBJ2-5	CASSTQAGTEETQYF	TGTGCCAGTAGCACCCAAGCGGGGACTGAGGAGACCCAGTACTTC
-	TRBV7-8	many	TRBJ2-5	CASRPRDFQETQYF	TGTGCCAGCAGACCTAGGGACTTCCAAGAGACCCAGTACTTC